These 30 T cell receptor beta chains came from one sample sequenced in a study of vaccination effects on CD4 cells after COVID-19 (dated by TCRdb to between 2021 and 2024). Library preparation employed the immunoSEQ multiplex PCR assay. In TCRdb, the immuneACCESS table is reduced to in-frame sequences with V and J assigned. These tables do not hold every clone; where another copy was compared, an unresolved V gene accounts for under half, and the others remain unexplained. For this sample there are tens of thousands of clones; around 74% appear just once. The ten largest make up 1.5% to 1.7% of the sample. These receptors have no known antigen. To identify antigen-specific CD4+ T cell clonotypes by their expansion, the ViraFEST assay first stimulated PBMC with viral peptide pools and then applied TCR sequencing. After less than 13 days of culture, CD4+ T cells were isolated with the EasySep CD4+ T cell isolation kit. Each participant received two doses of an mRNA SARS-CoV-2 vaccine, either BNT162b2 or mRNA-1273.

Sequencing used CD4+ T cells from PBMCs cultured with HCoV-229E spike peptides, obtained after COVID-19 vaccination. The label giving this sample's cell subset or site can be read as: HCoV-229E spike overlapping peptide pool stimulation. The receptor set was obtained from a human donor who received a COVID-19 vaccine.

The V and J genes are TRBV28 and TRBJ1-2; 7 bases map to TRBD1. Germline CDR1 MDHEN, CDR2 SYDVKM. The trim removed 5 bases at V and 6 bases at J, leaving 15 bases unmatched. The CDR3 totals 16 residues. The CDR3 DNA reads TGTGCCAGCAGTGATTTGGGCAGGGGGACCATTCATGGCTACACCTTC. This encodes CASSDLGRGTIHGYTF.

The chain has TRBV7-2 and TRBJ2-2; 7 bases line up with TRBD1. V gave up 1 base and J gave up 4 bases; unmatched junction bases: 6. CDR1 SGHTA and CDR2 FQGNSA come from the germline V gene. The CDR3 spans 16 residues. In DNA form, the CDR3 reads TGTGCCAGCAGCTTAGGCCTGGGACAGCTCACCGGGGAGCTGTTTTTT. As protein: CASSLGLGQLTGELFF.

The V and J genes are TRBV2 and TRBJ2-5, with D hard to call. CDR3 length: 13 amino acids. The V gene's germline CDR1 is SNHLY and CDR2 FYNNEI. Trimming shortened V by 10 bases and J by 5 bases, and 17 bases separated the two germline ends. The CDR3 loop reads CATQGRTVETQYF. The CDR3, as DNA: TGTGCCACCCAAGGACGTACGGTGGAGACCCAGTACTTC. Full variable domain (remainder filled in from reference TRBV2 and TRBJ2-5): EPEVTQTPSHQVTQMGQEVILRCVPISNHLYFYWYRQILGQKVEFLVSFYNNEISEKSEIFDDQFSVERPDGSNFTLKIRSTKLEDSAMYFCATQGRTVETQYFGPGTRLLVL.

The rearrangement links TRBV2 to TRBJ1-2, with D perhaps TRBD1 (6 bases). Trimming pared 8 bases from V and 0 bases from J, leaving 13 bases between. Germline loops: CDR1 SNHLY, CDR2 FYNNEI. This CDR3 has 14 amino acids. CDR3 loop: CASGLTGSNYGYTF. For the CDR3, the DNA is TGTGCCAGCGGATTAACAGGGTCTAACTATGGCTACACCTTC.

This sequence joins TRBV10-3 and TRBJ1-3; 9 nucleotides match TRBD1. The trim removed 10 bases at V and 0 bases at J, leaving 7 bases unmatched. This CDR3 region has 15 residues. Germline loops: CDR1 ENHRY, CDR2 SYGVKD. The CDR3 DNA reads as TGTGCCACCTCCCGGGACAGGGCCTCTGGAAACACCATATATTTT. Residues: CATSRDRASGNTIYF.

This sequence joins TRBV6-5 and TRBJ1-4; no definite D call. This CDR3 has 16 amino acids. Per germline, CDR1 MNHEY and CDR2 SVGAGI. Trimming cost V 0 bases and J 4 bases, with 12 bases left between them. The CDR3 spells CASSYSWGSNNEKLFF. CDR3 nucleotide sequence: TGTGCCAGCAGTTACTCGTGGGGTAGCAATAATGAAAAACTGTTTTTT.

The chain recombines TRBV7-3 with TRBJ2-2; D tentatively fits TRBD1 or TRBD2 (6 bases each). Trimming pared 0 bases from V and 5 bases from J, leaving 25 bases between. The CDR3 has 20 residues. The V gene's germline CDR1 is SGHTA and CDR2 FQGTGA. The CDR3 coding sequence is TGTGCCAGCAGCTTAACGGGTATATCGATGGGGGGCGATGGAACCGGGGAGCTGTTTTTT. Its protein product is CASSLTGISMGGDGTGELFF.

The CDR3 protein is CAISDPLGGAGNGYTF. For the CDR3, the DNA is TGTGCCATCAGTGATCCGCTCGGGGGTGCCGGGAATGGCTACACCTTC. The V gene is TRBV10-3, the J gene TRBJ1-2, with D possibly matching TRBD1 (5 bases). Germline V gene data show CDR1 as ENHRY and CDR2 as SYGVKD. The CDR3 has 16 amino acids. Trimming cost V 3 bases and J 6 bases, with 20 bases left between them.

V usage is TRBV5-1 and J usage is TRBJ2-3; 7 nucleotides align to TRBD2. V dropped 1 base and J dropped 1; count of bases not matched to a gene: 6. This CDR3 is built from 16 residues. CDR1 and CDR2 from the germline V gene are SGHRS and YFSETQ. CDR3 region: CASSLLTGGGTDTQYF. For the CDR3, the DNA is TGCGCCAGCAGCTTGCTTACGGGGGGTGGCACAGATACGCAGTATTTT.

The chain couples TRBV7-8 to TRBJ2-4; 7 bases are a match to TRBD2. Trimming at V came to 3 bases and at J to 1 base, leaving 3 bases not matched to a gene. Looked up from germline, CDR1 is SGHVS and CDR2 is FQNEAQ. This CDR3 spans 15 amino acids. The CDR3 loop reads CASSFGGGAKNIQYF. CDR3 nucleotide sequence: TGTGCCAGCAGCTTCGGGGGAGGGGCCAAAAACATTCAGTACTTC.

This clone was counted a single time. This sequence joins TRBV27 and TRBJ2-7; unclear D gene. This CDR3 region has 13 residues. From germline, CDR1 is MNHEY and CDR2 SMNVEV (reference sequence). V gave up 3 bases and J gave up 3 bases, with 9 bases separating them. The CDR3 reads CASSFVGSYEQYV. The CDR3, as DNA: TGTGCCAGCAGTTTTGTGGGTAGCTACGAGCAGTACGTC.

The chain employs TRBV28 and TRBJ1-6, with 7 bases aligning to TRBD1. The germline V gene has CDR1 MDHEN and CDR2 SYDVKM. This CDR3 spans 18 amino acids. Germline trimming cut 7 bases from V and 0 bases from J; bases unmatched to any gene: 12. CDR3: CASNQGGVGSSYNSPLHF. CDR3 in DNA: TGTGCCAGCAACCAGGGGGGGGTAGGGAGCTCCTATAATTCACCCCTCCACTTT. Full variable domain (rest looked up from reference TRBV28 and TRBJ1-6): DVKVTQSSRYLVKRTGEKVFLECVQDMDHENMFWYRQDPGLGLRLIYFSYDVKMKEKGDIPEGYSVSREKKERFSLILESASTNQTSMYLCASNQGGVGSSYNSPLHFGNGTRLTVT.

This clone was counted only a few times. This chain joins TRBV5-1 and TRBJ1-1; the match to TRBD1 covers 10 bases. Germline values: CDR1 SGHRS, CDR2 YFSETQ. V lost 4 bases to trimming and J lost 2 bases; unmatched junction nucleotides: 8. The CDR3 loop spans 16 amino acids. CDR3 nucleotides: TGCGCCAGCAGCAGGTCCGGGACAGGGGCCAACACTGAAGCTTTCTTT. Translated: CASSRSGTGANTEAFF.

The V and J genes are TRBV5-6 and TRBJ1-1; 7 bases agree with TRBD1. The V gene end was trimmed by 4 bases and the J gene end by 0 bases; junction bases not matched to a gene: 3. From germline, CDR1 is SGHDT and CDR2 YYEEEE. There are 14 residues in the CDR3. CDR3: CASSRQGLNTEAFF. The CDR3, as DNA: TGTGCCAGCAGCCGACAGGGACTGAACACTGAAGCTTTCTTT. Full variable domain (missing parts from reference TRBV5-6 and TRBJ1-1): DAGVTQSPTHLIKTRGQQVTLRCSPKSGHDTVSWYQQALGQGPQFIFQYYEEEERQRGNFPDRFSGHQFPNYSSELNVNALLLGDSALYLCASSRQGLNTEAFFGQGTRLTVV.

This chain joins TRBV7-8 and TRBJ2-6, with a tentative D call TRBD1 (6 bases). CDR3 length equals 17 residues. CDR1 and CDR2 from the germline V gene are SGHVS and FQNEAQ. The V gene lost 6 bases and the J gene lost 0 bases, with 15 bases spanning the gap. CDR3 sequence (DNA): TGTGCCAGCAGGAAATACAGGGAATCCTCTGGGGCCAACGTCCTGACTTTC. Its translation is CASRKYRESSGANVLTF. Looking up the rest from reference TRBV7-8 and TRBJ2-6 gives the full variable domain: GAGVSQSPRYKVAKRGQDVALRCDPISGHVSLFWYQQALGQGPEFLTYFQNEAQLDKSGLPSDRFFAERPEGSVSTLKIQRTQQEDSAVYLCASRKYRESSGANVLTFGAGSRLTVL.

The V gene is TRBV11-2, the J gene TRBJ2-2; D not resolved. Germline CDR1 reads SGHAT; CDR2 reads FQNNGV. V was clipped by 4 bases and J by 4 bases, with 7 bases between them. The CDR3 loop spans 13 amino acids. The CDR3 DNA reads TGTGCCAGCAGCTCGGTTTTCACCGGGGAGCTGTTTTTT. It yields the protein CASSSVFTGELFF.

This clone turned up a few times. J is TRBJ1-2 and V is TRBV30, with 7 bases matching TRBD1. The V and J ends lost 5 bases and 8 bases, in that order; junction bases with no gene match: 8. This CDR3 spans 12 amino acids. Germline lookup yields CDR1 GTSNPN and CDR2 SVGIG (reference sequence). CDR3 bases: TGTGCCTGGGACAGGGCCCCTAGGGGCTACACCTTC. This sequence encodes CAWDRAPRGYTF.

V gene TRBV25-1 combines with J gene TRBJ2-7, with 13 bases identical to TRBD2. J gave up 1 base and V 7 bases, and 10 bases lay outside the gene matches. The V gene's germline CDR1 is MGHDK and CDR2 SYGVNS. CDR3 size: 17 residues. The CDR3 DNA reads TGTGCCAGCACTATCGGGACTAGCGGGGTCGTGTCCTACGAGCAGTACGTC. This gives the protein CASTIGTSGVVSYEQYV.

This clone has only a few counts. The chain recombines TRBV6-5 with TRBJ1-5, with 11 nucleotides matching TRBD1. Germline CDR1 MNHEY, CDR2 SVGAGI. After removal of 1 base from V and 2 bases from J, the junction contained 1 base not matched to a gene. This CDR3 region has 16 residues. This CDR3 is CASSYLGQGGNQPQHF. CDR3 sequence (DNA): TGTGCCAGCAGTTACTTGGGACAGGGGGGCAATCAGCCCCAGCATTTT.

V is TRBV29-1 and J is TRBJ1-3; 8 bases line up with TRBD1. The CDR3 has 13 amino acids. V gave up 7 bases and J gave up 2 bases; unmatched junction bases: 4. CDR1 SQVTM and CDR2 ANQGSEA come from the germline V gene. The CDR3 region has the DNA TGCAGCGGCGTACAGGGGGCTGGAAACACCATATATTTT. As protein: CSGVQGAGNTIYF.

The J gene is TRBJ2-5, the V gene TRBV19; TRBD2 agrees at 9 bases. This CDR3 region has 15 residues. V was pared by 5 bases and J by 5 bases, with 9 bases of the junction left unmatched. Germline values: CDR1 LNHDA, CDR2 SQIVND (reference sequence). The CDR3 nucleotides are TGTGCCAGTAGTCGTAGCGGGGGTAATCTGGAGACCCAGTACTTC. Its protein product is CASSRSGGNLETQYF.

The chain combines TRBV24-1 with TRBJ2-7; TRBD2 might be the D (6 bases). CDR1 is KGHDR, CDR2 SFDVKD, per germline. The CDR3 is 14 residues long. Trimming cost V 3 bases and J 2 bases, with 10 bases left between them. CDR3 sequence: CATSDTSSAYEQYV. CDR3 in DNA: TGTGCCACCAGTGATACTAGCAGCGCCTACGAGCAGTACGTC.

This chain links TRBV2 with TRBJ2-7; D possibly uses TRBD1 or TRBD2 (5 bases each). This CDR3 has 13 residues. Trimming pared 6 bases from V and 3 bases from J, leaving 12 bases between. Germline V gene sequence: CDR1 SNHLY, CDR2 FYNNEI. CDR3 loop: CASRRDVNYEQYV. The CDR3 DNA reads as TGTGCCAGCAGGAGGGACGTTAACTACGAGCAGTACGTC.

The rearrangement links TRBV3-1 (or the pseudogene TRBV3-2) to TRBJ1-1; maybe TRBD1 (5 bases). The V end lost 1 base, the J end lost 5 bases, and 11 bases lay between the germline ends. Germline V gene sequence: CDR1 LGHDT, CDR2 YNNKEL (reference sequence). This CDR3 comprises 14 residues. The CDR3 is CASSQASAGTEAFF. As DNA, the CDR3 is TGTGCCAGCAGCCAAGCATCGGCAGGGACTGAAGCTTTCTTT.

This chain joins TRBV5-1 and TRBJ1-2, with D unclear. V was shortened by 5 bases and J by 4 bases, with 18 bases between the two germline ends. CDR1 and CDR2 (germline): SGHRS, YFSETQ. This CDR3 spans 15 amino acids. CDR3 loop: CASRHDIGITYGYTF. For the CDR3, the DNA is TGCGCCAGCAGACATGACATTGGCATAACCTATGGCTACACCTTC.

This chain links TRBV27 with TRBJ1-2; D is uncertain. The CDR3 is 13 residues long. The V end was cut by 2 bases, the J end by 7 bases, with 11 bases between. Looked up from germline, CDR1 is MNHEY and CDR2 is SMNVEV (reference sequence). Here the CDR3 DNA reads TGTGCCAGCAGTTTACTTCCGGTGGGTGGCTACACCTTC. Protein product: CASSLLPVGGYTF.

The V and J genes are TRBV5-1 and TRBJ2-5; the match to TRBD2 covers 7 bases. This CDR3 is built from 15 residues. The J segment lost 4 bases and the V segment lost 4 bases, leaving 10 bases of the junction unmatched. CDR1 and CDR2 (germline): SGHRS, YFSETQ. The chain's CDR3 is CASSDLTSTGETQYF. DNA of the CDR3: TGCGCCAGCAGCGACCTGACTAGCACGGGAGAGACCCAGTACTTC. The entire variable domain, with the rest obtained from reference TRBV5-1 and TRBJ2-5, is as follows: KAGVTQTPRYLIKTRGQQVTLSCSPISGHRSVSWYQQTPGQGLQFLFEYFSETQRNKGNFPGRFSGRQFSNSRSEMNVSTLELGDSALYLCASSDLTSTGETQYFGPGTRLLVL.

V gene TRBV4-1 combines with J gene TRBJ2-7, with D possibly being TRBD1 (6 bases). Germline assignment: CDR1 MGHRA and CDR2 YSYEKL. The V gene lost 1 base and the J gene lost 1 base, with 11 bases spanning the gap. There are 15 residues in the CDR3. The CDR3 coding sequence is TGCGCCAGCAGCCAAGGCCAACAGGGATCCTACGAGCAGTACGTC. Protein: CASSQGQQGSYEQYV.

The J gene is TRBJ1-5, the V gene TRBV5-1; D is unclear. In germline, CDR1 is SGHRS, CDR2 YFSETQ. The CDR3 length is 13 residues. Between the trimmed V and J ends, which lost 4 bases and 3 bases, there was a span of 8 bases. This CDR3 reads CASSTGPNQPQHF. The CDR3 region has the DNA TGCGCCAGCAGCACTGGCCCCAATCAGCCCCAGCATTTT.

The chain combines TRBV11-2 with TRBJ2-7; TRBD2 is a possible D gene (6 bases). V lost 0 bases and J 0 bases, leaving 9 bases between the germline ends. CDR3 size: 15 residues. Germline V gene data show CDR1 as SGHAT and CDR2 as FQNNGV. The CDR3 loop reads CASSLDLGGSYEQYV. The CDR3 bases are TGTGCCAGCAGCTTAGATCTGGGAGGCTCCTACGAGCAGTACGTC.